This entry lists 15 T cell receptor beta chains sequenced from one sample in a study of blood T cell repertoires in COVID-19. Repertoires were generated with immunoSEQ multiplex PCR, while TCRdb's copy carries only in-frame clones and drops some. The sample carries about 250,000 clones, around 89% recorded once. The source material was PBMCs or T cells enriched from blood (not recorded which). The origin of the receptors is a woman aged 45-60 years who had recovered from COVID-19.

The V gene is TRBV27, the J gene TRBJ1-2; maybe TRBD1 (5 bases). This CDR3 contains 12 residues. CDR1 and CDR2 from the germline V gene are MNHEY and SMNVEV (reference sequence). Trimming pared 5 bases from V and 8 bases from J, leaving 12 bases between. The CDR3 coding sequence is TGTGCCAGCAGTCAGTACAAGGGGGGCTACACCTTC. Its protein product is CASSQYKGGYTF.

The chain recombines TRBV2 with TRBJ2-6; D is perhaps TRBD2 (6 bases). V lost 2 bases and J lost 4, with 9 bases in between. The germline CDR1 and CDR2 sequences are SNHLY and FYNNEI. This CDR3 region has 15 residues. The CDR3 DNA follows: TGTGCCAGCAGTGAACGGGGGACCGGGGCCAACGTCCTGACTTTC. It codes for CASSERGTGANVLTF.

In regard to this clone: Other nucleotide sequences from this sample produce the same CDR3. This chain joins TRBV7-2 and TRBJ1-2, with 8 nucleotides matching TRBD1. V trimming: 4 bases; J trimming: 4 bases; junction bases outside the gene matches: 2. CDR1 is SGHTA, CDR2 FQGNSA, per germline. The CDR3 sequence is 13 residues long. CDR3 in DNA: TGTGCCAGCAGCTCCGACAGGGGCTATGGCTACACCTTC. As protein: CASSSDRGYGYTF.

The V gene is TRBV6-5, the J gene TRBJ1-1, with D possibly matching TRBD1 (6 bases). The CDR3 extends over 14 amino acids. Per the germline V gene, CDR1 is MNHEY and CDR2 is SVGAGI. V was cut by 2 bases and J by 2 bases, with 9 bases left in between. The CDR3 DNA is TGTGCCAGCAGTTACGGGGGCTACAACACTGAAGCTTTCTTT. Its protein is CASSYGGYNTEAFF.

The J gene is TRBJ2-3, the V gene TRBV4-3; 11 nucleotides line up with TRBD2. Per the germline V gene, CDR1 is LGHNA and CDR2 is YSLEER. The CDR3 loop spans 18 amino acids. With V trimmed by 1 base and J by 5 bases, 11 bases remained unmatched. CDR3 in amino acids: CASSQAFLAGGPKDTQYF. The CDR3, as DNA: TGCGCCAGCAGCCAAGCATTTTTAGCGGGAGGGCCTAAAGATACGCAGTATTTT.

This chain links TRBV15 with TRBJ1-2; TRBD1 matches at 7 bases. V shed 2 bases and J 4 bases; nucleotides not matched to a gene: 13. This CDR3 comprises 17 residues. Germline values: CDR1 LNHNV, CDR2 YYDKDF (reference sequence). The CDR3, as DNA: TGTGCCACCAGCAGACCAATCGCAGGGGGAGAGACCTATGGCTACACCTTC. This gives the protein CATSRPIAGGETYGYTF.

The V gene is TRBV19, the J gene TRBJ2-7; TRBD1 is a possible D gene (6 bases). V lost 5 bases and J lost 1, with 15 bases in between. The CDR3 spans 15 residues. Germline CDR1 LNHDA, CDR2 SQIVND (reference sequence). The CDR3 is CASSSSGTPSYEQYF. In DNA, the CDR3 is TGTGCCAGTAGTTCCTCCGGGACACCGTCCTACGAGCAGTACTTC. Complete variable domain (other parts from reference TRBV19 and TRBJ2-7): DGGITQSPKYLFRKEGQNVTLSCEQNLNHDAMYWYRQDPGQGLRLIYYSQIVNDFQKGDIAEGYSVSREKKESFPLTVTSAQKNPTAFYLCASSSSGTPSYEQYFGPGTRLTVT.

Here the CDR3 reads CASSRGQGSGNTIYF. In DNA, the CDR3 is TGTGCCAGCAGCAGAGGACAGGGCTCTGGAAACACCATATATTTT. The chain links TRBV9 to TRBJ1-3; 8 nucleotides align to TRBD1. V was pared by 4 bases and J by 0 bases, with 3 bases of the junction left unmatched. Looked up from germline, CDR1 is SGDLS and CDR2 is YYNGEE. The CDR3 has 15 residues.

The rearrangement joins TRBV2 to TRBJ2-1, with 7 bases that match TRBD2. CDR1 and CDR2 (germline): SNHLY, FYNNEI. This CDR3 has 13 amino acids. V shed 7 bases, J shed 4 bases, and the junction held 4 bases outside the gene matches. For the CDR3, the DNA is TGTGCCAGCATCCTAGCGGAGTACAATGAGCAGTTCTTC. Translating gives CASILAEYNEQFF. Full variable domain (rest looked up from reference TRBV2 and TRBJ2-1): EPEVTQTPSHQVTQMGQEVILRCVPISNHLYFYWYRQILGQKVEFLVSFYNNEISEKSEIFDDQFSVERPDGSNFTLKIRSTKLEDSAMYFCASILAEYNEQFFGPGTRLTVL.

This sequence joins TRBV12-3 or TRBV12-4 and TRBJ1-2; tentatively, D is TRBD1 (5 bases). The length of the CDR3 is 13 residues. V was pared by 8 bases and J by 7 bases, with 17 bases between. In DNA form, the CDR3 reads TGTGCCAGCGGGGGTTGGGGGGAAGGTGGCTACACCTTC. Its protein product is CASGGWGEGGYTF.

This clone was detected once. The chain recombines TRBV7-9 with TRBJ2-7; 7 bases align to TRBD2. CDR1 SEHNR and CDR2 FQNEAQ come from the germline V gene (reference sequence). CDR3 length: 15 amino acids. V trimming: 3 bases; J trimming: 3 bases; junction bases outside the gene matches: 8. The CDR3: CASSLASGYFYEQYF. The CDR3 nucleotides read TGTGCCAGCAGCTTGGCTAGCGGATATTTCTACGAGCAGTACTTC.

The chain uses TRBV27 and TRBJ1-1; 9 nucleotides match TRBD1. The CDR3 is made up of 13 amino acids. Per germline, CDR1 MNHEY and CDR2 SMNVEV (reference sequence). Trimming cost V 5 bases and J 7 bases; bases outside gene matches: 5. For the CDR3, the DNA is TGTGCCAGCAGTGCAGGGACAGGGCGTGAAGCTTTCTTT. It is translated as CASSAGTGREAFF.

This clone was detected once. V and J are TRBV30 and TRBJ2-7; 8 bases are a match to TRBD1. V lost 4 bases, J lost 6 bases, and 11 bases stayed unmatched. Looked up from germline, CDR1 is GTSNPN and CDR2 is SVGIG (reference sequence). The length of the CDR3 is 14 residues. CDR3 region: CAWTFGQGLGEQYF. The CDR3 region has the DNA TGTGCCTGGACCTTCGGACAGGGTTTAGGCGAGCAGTACTTC.

This clone was seen once. CDR3 coding DNA: TGTGCCAGCTCAGGGCAGAAGAACTATGGCTACACCTTC. This encodes CASSGQKNYGYTF. The J gene is TRBJ1-2, the V gene TRBV18; no firm D call. V gave up 5 bases and J gave up 2 bases, with 9 bases separating them. This CDR3 contains 13 residues. CDR1 is KGHSH, CDR2 LQKENI, per germline.

V gene TRBV3-1 (or the pseudogene TRBV3-2) combines with J gene TRBJ2-3; D may be TRBD2 (5 bases). The CDR3 totals 14 residues. Between the trimmed V and J ends, which lost 0 bases and 2 bases, there was a span of 6 bases. Germline lookup yields CDR1 LGHDT and CDR2 YNNKEL (reference sequence). The CDR3 here is CASSQDSATDTQYF. CDR3 nucleotides: TGTGCCAGCAGCCAAGATAGCGCCACAGATACGCAGTATTTT.